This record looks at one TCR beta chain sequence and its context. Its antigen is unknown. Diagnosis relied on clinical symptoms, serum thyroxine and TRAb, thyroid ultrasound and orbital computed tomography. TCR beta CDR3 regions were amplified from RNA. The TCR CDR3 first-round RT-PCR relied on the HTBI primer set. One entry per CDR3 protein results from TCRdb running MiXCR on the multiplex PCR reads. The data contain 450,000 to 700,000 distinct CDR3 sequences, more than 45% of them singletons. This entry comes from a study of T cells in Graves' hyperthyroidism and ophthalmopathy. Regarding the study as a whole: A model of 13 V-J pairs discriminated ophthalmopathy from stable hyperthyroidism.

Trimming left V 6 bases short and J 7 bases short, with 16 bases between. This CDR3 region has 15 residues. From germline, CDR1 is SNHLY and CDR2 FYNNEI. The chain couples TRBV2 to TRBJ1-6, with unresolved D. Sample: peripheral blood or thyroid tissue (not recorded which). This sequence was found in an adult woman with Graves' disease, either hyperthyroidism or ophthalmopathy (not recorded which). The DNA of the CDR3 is TGTGCCAGCAGGTTGGGTCAGATCAAAAATTCACCCCTCCACTTT. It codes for CASRLGQIKNSPLHF.